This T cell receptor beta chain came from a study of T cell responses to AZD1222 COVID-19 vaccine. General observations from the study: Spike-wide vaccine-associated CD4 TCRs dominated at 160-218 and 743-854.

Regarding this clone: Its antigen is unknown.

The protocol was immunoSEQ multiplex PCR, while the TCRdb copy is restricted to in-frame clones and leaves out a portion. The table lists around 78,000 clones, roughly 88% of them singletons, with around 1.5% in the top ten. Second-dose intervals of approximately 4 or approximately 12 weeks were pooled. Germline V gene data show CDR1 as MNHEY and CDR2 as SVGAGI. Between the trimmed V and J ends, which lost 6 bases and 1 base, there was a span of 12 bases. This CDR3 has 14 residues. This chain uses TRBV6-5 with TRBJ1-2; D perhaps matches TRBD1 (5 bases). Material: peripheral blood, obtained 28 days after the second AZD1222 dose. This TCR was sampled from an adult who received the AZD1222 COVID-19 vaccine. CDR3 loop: CASRPGTFNYGYTF. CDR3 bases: TGTGCCAGCAGGCCCGGGACGTTTAACTATGGCTACACCTTC.